The clone carrying this TCR beta chain showed up just once. Germline CDR1 is SGHDT and CDR2 is YYEEEE. The trim removed 0 bases at V and 3 bases at J, leaving 5 bases unmatched. This CDR3 has 17 residues. TCRdb's copy holds only in-frame clones and misses some; the assay was immunoSEQ multiplex PCR. The sample shows roughly 330,000 clones, roughly 88% of them seen only once. The treatment denotes: about 20 received Ad26.COV2.S at low or high dose, single or two shots; roughly five received placebo; per-sample allocation not given. Vaccine and placebo recipients were sampled on day 63 after the first injection. This adult donor, from Boston, was 18-55 years old. This sample is part of a study of Ad26.COV2.S vaccination and SARS-CoV-2 variants.

This rearrangement joins TRBV5-6 to TRBJ2-1; 11 bases align to TRBD2. The source material was peripheral blood, sampled in a trial of Ad26.COV2.S vaccine versus placebo. This TCR came from a person aged 18-65 years who received the Ad26.COV2.S COVID-19 vaccine or a placebo. The CDR3 region has the DNA TGTGCCAGCAGCTTGGACCAGGGGACTAGCGGCTACAATGAGCAGTTCTTC. Residues: CASSLDQGTSGYNEQFF.